This TCR beta chain was recovered during a study of blood T cell repertoires in COVID-19. At the level of the study: The United States, Italy and Spain were the sources of the acute and convalescent COVID-19 samples. PBMCs, B-cell-depleted T cells, or T cells provided the cDNA or gDNA that made up the material.

Seattle patients were enrolled while actively infected and followed longitudinally. The CDR3 length is 11 residues. Germline V CDR1 and CDR2: LGHDT, YNNKEL (reference sequence). V lost 8 bases, J lost 5 bases, and 9 bases lay in between. In the authors' methods: Counts of nucleated cells, estimated from reference gene primer amplification, were obtained. Libraries were prepared by immunoSEQ multiplex PCR; TCRdb keeps only in-frame clonotypes and omits some of them. D and trimming come from the DNA, and the V and J calls and clone size come from that table. The sample comprises roughly 250,000 clones, 75% to 95% of which are singletons, and 2% to 3% rests with the top ten.

This TCR was sampled from a person between 18 and 35 years old with COVID-19, enrolled during active disease. Source material: peripheral blood. V and J are TRBV3-1 (or the pseudogene TRBV3-2) and TRBJ2-5; the D is unclear. CDR3 in DNA: TGTGCCAGCCGGAGCGTCGAGACCCAGTACTTC. Translated, it gives CASRSVETQYF.